This T cell receptor beta chain was identified during a study of blood T cell repertoires in COVID-19. Per the original data handling: Counts of nucleated cells, estimated from reference gene primer amplification, were obtained. Method: immunoSEQ multiplex PCR; TCRdb's copy keeps in-frame clones and lacks some. V, J and clone size derive from that table, while D and trimming were established from the DNA sequence. This sample has about 48,000 clones, with 90% found just once. In germline, CDR1 is SGHAT, CDR2 FQNNGV. V was clipped by 8 bases and J by 1 base, with 13 bases between them. This CDR3 has 14 amino acids.

This clonotype was obtained from a man in his 70s with acute or convalescent COVID-19. The chain has TRBV11-2 and TRBJ2-3; D possibly corresponds to TRBD2 (6 bases). Sequencing was performed on peripheral blood. The CDR3 coding sequence is TGTGCCAGCTGTGTGGACTACCGCACAGATACGCAGTATTTT. Encoded protein: CASCVDYRTDTQYF.